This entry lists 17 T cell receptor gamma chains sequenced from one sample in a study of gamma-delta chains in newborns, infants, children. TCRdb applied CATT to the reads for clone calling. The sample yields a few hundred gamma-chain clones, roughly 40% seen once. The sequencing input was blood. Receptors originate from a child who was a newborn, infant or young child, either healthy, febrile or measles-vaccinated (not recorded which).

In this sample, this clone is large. CDR3 loop: CATWDGTSYKKLF. CDR3 bases: TGTGCCACCTGGGATGGGACTTCTTATAAGAAACTCTTT. This chain links TRGV4 with TRGJ1 or TRGJ2. Germline matching of the DNA provided the J gene here, since TCRdb leaves it blank. The V segment lost 0 bases and the J segment 6 bases; nucleotides outside the gene matches: 5. Per the germline V gene, CDR1 is EGSTGY and CDR2 is YDSYTSSV. This CDR3 is 13 amino acids long.

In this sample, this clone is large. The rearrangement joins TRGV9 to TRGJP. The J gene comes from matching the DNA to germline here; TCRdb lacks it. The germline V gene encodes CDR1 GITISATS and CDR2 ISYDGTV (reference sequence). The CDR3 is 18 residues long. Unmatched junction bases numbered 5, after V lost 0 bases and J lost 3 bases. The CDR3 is CALWEVVPQELGKKIKVF. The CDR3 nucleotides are TGTGCCTTGTGGGAGGTGGTCCCGCAAGAGTTGGGCAAAAAAATCAAGGTATTT.

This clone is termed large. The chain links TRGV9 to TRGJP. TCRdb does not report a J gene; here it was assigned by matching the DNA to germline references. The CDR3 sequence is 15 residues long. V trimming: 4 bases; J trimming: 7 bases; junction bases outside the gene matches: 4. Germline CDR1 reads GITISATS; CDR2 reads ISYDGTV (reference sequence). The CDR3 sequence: CALWDVELGKKIKVF. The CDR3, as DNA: TGTGCCTTGTGGGACGTTGAGTTGGGCAAAAAAATCAAGGTATTT.

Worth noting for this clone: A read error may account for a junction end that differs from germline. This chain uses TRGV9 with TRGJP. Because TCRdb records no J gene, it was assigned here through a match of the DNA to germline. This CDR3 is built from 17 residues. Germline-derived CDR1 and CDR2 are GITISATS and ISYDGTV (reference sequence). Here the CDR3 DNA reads TGTGCCTTGTGGGAGGTCCAGAGAGAGTTGTGCAAAAAAATCAAGGTATTT. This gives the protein CALWEVQRELCKKIKVF.

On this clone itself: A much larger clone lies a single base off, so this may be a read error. CDR3 loop: CALWEVHEELGKKNKVF. CDR3 nucleotides: TGTGCCTTGTGGGAGGTGCACGAAGAGTTGGGCAAAAAAAACAAGGTATTT. The chain uses TRGV9 and TRGJP. No J gene is reported in TCRdb; it was inferred here by comparing the DNA with germline. The V gene's germline CDR1 is GITISATS and CDR2 ISYDGTV (reference sequence). This CDR3 region has 17 residues.

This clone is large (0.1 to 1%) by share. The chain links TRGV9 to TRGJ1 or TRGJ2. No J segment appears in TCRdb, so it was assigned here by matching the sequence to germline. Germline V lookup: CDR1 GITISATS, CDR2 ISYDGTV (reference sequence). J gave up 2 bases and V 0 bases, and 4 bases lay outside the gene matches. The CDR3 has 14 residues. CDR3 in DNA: TGTGCCTTGTGGGAGGTGCGGGATTATTATAAGAAACTCTTT. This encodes CALWEVRDYYKKLF.

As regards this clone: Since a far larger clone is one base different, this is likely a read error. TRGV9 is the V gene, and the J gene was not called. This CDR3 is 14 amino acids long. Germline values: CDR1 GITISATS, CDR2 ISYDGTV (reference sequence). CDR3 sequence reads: CALWEVLGKKIRVF. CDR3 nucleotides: TGTGCCTTGTGGGAGGTGTTGGGCAAAAAAATCAGGGTATTT.

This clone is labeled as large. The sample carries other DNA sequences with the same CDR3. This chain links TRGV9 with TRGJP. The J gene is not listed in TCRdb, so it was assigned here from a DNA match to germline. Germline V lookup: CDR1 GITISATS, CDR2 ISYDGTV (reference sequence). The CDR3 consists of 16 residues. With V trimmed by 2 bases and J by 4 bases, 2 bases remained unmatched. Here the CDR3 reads CALWEDQELGKKIKVF. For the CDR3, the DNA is TGTGCCTTGTGGGAGGATCAAGAGTTGGGCAAAAAAATCAAGGTATTT.

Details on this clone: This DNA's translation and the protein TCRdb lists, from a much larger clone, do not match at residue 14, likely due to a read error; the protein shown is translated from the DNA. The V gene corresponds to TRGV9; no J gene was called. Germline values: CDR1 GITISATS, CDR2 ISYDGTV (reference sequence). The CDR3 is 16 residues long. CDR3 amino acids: CALWEDLELGKKIRVF. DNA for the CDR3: TGTGCCTTGTGGGAGGACCTAGAGTTGGGCAAAAAAATCAGGGTATTT.

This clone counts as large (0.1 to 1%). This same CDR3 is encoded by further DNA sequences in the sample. Here the CDR3 DNA reads TGTGCCTTGTGGGAGGTGCAAGGTTTGGGCAAAAAAATCAAGGTATTT. Protein sequence: CALWEVQGLGKKIKVF. The chain combines TRGV9 with TRGJP. The J gene, absent from TCRdb, was called here by matching the DNA to germline. The CDR3 runs to 16 residues. Trimming removed 0 bases from V and 10 bases from J; junction bases left unmatched: 6. Per the germline V gene, CDR1 is GITISATS and CDR2 is ISYDGTV (reference sequence).

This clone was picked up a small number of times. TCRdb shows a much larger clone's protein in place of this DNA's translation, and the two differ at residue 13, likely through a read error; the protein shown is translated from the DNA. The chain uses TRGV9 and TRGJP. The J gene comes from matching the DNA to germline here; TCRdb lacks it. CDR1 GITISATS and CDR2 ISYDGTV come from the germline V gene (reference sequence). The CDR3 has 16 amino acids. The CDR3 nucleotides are TGTGCCTTGTGGGAGGTGTCGGAGTTGGGCAAAAAATTCAAGGTATTT. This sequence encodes CALWEVSELGKKFKVF.

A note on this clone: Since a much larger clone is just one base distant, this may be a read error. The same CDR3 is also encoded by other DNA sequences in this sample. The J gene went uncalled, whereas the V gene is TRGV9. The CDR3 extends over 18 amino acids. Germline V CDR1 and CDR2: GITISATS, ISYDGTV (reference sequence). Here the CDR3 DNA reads TGTGCCTTGTGGGAGGTTGAGGAGCAAGAGTTGGGCAAAAAAATCAAGGTATTC. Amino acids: CALWEVEEQELGKKIKVF.

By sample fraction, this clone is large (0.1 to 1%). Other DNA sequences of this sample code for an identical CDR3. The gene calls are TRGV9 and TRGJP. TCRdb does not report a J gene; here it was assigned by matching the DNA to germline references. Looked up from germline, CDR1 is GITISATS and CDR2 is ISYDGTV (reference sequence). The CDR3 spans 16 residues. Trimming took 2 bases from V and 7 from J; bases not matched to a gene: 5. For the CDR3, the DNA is TGTGCCTTGTGGGAGGACCGGGAGTTGGGCAAAAAAATCAAGGTATTT. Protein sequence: CALWEDRELGKKIKVF.

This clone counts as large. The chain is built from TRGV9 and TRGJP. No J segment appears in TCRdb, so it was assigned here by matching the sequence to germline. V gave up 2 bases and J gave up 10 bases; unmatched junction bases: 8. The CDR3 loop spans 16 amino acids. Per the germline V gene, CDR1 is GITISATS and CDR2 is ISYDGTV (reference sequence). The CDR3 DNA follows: TGTGCCTTGTGGGAGGCGAGGAAATTGGGCAAAAAAATCAAGGTATTT. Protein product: CALWEARKLGKKIKVF.

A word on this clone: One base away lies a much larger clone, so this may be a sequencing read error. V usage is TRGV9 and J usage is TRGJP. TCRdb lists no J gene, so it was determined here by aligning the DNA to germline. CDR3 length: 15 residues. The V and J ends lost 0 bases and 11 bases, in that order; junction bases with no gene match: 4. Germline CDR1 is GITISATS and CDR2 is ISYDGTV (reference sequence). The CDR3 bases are TGTGCCTTGTGGGAGGTGTGGATGGGCAAAAAAATCAAGGTATTT. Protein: CALWEVWMGKKIKVF.

The CDR3 DNA reads TGTGCCACCTGGGACCCGAATTATTATAAGAAACTCTTT. Translated, it gives CATWDPNYYKKLF. The rearrangement joins TRGV8 to TRGJ1 or TRGJ2. TCRdb offers no J gene call, so here the DNA was matched to germline to obtain one. The V segment lost 4 bases and the J segment 0 bases; nucleotides outside the gene matches: 3. Looked up from germline, CDR1 is VENAVY and CDR2 is YDSYNSRV. There are 13 residues in the CDR3.

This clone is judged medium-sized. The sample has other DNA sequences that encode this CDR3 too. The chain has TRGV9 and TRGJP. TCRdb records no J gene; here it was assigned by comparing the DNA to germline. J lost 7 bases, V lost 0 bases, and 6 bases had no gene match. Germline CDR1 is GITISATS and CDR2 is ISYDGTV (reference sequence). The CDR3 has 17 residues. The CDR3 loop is CALWEVQEELGKKIKVF. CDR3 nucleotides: TGTGCCTTGTGGGAGGTGCAAGAGGAGTTGGGCAAAAAAATCAAGGTATTT.